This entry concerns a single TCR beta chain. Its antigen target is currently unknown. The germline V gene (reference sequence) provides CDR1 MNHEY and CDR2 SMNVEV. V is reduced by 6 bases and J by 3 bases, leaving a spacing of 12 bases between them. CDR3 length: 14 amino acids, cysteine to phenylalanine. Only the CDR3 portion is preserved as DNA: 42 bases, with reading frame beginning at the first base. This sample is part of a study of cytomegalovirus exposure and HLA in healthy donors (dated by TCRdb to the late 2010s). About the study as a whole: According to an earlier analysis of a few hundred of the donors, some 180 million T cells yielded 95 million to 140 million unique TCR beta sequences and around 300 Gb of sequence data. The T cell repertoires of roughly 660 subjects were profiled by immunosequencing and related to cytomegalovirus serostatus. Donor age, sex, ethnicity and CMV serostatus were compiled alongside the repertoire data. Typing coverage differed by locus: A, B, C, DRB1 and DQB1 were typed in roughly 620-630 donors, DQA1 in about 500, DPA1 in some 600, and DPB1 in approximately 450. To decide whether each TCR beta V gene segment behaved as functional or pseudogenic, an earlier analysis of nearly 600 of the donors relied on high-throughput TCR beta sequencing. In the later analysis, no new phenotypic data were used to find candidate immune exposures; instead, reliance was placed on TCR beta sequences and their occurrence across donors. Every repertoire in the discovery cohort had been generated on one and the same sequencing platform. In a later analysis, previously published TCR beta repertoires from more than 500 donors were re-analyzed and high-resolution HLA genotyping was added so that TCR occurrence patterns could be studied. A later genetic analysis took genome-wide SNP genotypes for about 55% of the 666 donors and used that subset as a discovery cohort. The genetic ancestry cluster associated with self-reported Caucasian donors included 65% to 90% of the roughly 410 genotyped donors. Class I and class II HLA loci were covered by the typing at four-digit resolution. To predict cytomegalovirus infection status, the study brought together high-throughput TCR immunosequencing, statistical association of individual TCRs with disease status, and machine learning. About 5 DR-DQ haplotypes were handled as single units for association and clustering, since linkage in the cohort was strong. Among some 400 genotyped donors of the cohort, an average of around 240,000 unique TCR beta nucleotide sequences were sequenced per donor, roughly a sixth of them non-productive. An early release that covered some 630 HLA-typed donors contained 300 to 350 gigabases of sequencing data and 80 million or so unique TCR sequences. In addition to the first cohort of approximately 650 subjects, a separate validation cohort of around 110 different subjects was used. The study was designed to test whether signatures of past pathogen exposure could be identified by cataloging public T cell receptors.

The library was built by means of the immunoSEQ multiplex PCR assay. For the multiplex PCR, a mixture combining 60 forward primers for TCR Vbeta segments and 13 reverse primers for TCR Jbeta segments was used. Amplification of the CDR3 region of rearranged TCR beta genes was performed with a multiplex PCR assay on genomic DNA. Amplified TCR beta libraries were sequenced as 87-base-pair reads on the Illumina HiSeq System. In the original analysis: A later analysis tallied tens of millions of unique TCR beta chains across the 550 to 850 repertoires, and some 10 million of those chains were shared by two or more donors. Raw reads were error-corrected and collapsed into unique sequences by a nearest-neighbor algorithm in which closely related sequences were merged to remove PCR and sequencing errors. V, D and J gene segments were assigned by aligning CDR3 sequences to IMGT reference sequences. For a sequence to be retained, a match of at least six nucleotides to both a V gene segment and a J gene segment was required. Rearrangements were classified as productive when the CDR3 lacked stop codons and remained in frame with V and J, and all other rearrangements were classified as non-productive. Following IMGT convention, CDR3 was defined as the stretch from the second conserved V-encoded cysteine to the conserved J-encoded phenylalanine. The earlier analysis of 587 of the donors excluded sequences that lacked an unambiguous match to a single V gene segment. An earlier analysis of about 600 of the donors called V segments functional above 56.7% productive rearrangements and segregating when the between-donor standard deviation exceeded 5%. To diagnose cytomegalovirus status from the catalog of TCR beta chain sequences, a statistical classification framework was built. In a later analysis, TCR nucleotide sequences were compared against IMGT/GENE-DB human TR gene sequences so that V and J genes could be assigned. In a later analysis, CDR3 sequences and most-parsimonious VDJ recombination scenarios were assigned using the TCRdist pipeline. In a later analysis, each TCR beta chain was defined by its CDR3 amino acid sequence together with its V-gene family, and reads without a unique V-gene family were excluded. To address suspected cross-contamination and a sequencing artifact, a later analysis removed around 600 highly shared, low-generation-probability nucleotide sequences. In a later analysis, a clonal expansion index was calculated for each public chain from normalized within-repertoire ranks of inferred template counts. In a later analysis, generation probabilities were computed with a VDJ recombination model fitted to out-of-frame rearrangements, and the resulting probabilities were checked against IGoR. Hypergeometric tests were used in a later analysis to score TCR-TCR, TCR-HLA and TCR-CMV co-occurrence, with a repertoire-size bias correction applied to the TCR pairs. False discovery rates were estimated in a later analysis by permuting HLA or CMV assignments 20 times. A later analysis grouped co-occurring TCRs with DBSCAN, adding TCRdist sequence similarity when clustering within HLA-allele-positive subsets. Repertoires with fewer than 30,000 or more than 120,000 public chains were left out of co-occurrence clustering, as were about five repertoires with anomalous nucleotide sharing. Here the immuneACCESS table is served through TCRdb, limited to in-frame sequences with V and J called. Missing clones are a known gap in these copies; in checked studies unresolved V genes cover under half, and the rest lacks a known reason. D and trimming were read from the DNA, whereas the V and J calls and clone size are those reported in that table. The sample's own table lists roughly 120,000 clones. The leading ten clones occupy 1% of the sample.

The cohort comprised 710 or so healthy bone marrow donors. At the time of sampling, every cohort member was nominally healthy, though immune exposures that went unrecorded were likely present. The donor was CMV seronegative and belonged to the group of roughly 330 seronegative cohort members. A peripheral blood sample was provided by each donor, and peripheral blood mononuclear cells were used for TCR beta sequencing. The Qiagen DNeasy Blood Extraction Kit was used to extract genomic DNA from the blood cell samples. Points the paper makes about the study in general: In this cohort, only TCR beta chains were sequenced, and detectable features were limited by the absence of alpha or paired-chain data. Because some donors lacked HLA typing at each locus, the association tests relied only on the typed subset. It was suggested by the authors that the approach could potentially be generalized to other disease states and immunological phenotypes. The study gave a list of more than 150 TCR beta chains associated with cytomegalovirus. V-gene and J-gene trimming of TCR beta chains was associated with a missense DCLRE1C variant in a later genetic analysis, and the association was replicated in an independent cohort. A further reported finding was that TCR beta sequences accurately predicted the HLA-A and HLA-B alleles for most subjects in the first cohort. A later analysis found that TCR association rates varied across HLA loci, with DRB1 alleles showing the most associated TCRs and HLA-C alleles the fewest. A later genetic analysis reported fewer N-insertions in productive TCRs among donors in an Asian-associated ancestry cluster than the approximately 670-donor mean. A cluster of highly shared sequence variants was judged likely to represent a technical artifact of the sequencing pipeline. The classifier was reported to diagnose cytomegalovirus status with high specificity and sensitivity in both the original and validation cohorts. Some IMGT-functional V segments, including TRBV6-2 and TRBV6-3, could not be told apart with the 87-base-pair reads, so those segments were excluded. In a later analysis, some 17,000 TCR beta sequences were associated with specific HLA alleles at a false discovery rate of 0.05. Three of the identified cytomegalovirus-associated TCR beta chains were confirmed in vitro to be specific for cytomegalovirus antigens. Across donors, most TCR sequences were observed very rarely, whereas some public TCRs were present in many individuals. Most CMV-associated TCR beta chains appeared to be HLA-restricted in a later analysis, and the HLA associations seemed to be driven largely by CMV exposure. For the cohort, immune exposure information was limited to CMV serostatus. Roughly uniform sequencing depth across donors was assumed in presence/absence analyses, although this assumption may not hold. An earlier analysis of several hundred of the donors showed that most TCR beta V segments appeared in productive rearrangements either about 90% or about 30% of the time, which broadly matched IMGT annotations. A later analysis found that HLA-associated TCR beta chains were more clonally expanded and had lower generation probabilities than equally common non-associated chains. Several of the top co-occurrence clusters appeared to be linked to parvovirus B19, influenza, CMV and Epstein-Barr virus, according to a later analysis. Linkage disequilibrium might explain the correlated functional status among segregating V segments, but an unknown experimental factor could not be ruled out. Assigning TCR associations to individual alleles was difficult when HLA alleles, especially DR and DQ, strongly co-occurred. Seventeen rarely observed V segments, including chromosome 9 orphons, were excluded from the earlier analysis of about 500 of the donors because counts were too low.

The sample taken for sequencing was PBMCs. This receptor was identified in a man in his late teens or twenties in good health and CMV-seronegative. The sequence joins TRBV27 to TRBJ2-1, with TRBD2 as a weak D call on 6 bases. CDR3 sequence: CASRRGLDYNEQFF. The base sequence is TGTGCCAGCAGGCGGGGCCTAGACTACAATGAGCAGTTCTTC.